One and the same sample provided the 19 T cell receptor beta chains below, sequenced in a study of T cells after yellow fever vaccination. TCRdb re-derived calls from the 5' RACE reads in MiXCR, one entry per CDR3 protein. The data contain around 550,000 distinct CDR3 sequences, 15% to 20% of them singletons. The source was PBMCs, collected 15 days after the yellow fever booster vaccination. The receptors shown here come from a man between 25 and 39 years old who received the YFV17D yellow fever vaccine.

This clonotype was seen a handful of times. This chain links TRBV29-1 with TRBJ2-5; perhaps TRBD1 as D (6 bases). This CDR3 region has 9 residues. The germline CDR1 and CDR2 sequences are SQVTM and ANQGSEA. V was trimmed by 3 bases and J by 13 bases, leaving 9 bases between them. CDR3 nucleotide sequence: TGCAGCGTTGAGGAGGACAGGTACTTC. It encodes CSVEEDRYF.

The chain combines TRBV5-5 with TRBJ2-3; D unclear. Germline V gives CDR1 SGHKS, CDR2 YYEKEE (reference sequence). The ends were cut back, 0 bases at V and 6 bases at J, with 14 bases in the middle. The CDR3 has 15 residues. The CDR3 nucleotides are TGTGCCAGCAGCTTGGAGGTCAAACACGCTGATACGCAGTATTTT. Its translation is CASSLEVKHADTQYF.

The chain uses TRBV20-1 and TRBJ1-6; 7 bases align to TRBD1. V was pared by 4 bases and J by 6 bases, with 3 bases of the junction left unmatched. The CDR3 loop spans 13 amino acids. CDR1 and CDR2 from the germline V gene are DFQATT and SNEGSKA (reference sequence). Here the CDR3 reads CSAMTGSNSPLHF. The CDR3 DNA reads as TGCAGTGCTATGACAGGGTCTAATTCACCCCTCCACTTT.

In its sample, this clonotype was seen a few times. The chain joins TRBV7-2 to TRBJ2-5, with D unresolved. Deletions cut 6 bases from V and 3 bases from J, with 11 bases between. This CDR3 has 13 amino acids. Germline CDR1 SGHTA, CDR2 FQGNSA. In DNA form, the CDR3 reads TGTGCCAGCAGACCCGGCACAAAAGAGACCCAGTACTTC. It translates to CASRPGTKETQYF.

This clonotype has just a few counts. The chain couples TRBV5-1 to TRBJ2-7; TRBD2 matches at 11 bases. Trimming cost V 0 bases and J 6 bases; bases outside gene matches: 5. Per germline, CDR1 SGHRS and CDR2 YFSETQ. The CDR3 runs 15 residues. The CDR3 loop reads CASSLELAGVGEQYF. The CDR3 DNA is TGCGCCAGCAGCTTGGAACTAGCGGGAGTTGGCGAGCAGTACTTC. The variable domain in full, completed from reference TRBV5-1 and TRBJ2-7, reads KAGVTQTPRYLIKTRGQQVTLSCSPISGHRSVSWYQQTPGQGLQFLFEYFSETQRNKGNFPGRFSGRQFSNSRSEMNVSTLELGDSALYLCASSLELAGVGEQYFGPGTRLTVT.

The rearrangement joins TRBV12-3 or TRBV12-4 to TRBJ1-4; D is ambiguous. The V and J ends lost 2 bases and 10 bases respectively, with 14 bases between them. This CDR3 region has 14 residues. The CDR3 DNA follows: TGTGCCAGCAGTTTATCCCAGGTCCGCGGAAAACTGTTTTTT. Translated: CASSLSQVRGKLFF.

The chain recombines TRBV5-4 with TRBJ2-1; a weak D match, TRBD2 (6 bases). Germline V gene data show CDR1 as SGHNT and CDR2 as YYREEE (reference sequence). V was cut by 4 bases and J by 11 bases, with 13 bases left in between. The CDR3 contains 12 residues. The CDR3 coding sequence is TGTGCCAGCAGCACCGGGCTAGCGAAGCAGTTCTTC. It encodes CASSTGLAKQFF.

This clonotype occurred a few times. The J gene is TRBJ2-2, the V gene TRBV7-2; 7 nucleotides align to TRBD2. The V gene end was trimmed by 9 bases and the J gene end by 5 bases; junction bases not matched to a gene: 9. CDR1 and CDR2 from the germline V gene are SGHTA and FQGNSA. The CDR3 spans 14 residues. In DNA, the CDR3 is TGTGCCAGTTATCTAGCGGCACTAACCGGGGAGCTGTTTTTT. It encodes CASYLAALTGELFF.

The genes are TRBV6-5 and TRBJ2-1; no clear D gene. The CDR3 is 15 amino acids. The V and J ends lost 2 bases and 0 bases respectively, with 8 bases between them. In germline, CDR1 is MNHEY, CDR2 SVGAGI. The CDR3 here is CASSYGPLSYNEQFF. In nucleotides, the CDR3 is TGTGCCAGCAGTTACGGTCCGCTCTCCTACAATGAGCAGTTCTTC.

This clonotype was found a few times. CDR3 sequence (DNA): TGTGCCAGCAGCCCTTCGGGACCTACGGTAGAGCAGTTCTTC. Amino acids: CASSPSGPTVEQFF. V gene TRBV9 combines with J gene TRBJ2-1; perhaps D is TRBD1 or TRBD2 (5 bases each). Trimming shortened V by 4 bases and J by 10 bases, and 18 bases separated the two germline ends. This CDR3 spans 14 amino acids. Germline values: CDR1 SGDLS, CDR2 YYNGEE.

The chain recombines TRBV7-2 with TRBJ2-2; D unclear. Per germline, CDR1 SGHTA and CDR2 FQGNSA. The V end was cut by 1 base, the J end by 15 bases, with 12 bases between. The CDR3 is made up of 12 amino acids. CDR3 sequence reads: CASSLEGRMVFF. The DNA of the CDR3 is TGTGCCAGCAGCTTAGAAGGGCGGATGGTGTTTTTT.

This clonotype was recorded only once. The rearrangement joins TRBV27 to TRBJ2-7; D possibly corresponds to TRBD2 (5 bases). The V and J ends lost 5 bases and 6 bases respectively, with 20 bases between them. There are 15 residues in the CDR3. The V gene's germline CDR1 is MNHEY and CDR2 SMNVEV (reference sequence). The CDR3 here is CASSRQRSLEGEQYF. The CDR3 DNA reads TGTGCCAGCAGTCGTCAGCGGTCGCTCGAGGGCGAGCAGTACTTC.

This clonotype has just a few counts. This chain joins TRBV7-9 and TRBJ1-4; TRBD1 matches at 8 bases. With 4 bases clipped from V and 1 base from J, the junction kept 8 bases outside the gene matches. CDR3 length: 17 residues. CDR1 is SEHNR and CDR2 is FQNEAQ in the germline V gene (reference sequence). CDR3 sequence reads: CASSYARGQGTNEKLFF. The DNA of the CDR3 is TGTGCCAGCAGCTACGCAAGAGGACAGGGAACTAATGAAAAACTGTTTTTT.

This clonotype was detected ten times or more. The chain joins TRBV19 to TRBJ1-1, with 8 bases matching TRBD1. Germline CDR1 LNHDA, CDR2 SQIVND (reference sequence). CDR3 length: 12 amino acids. With 5 bases clipped from V and 8 bases from J, the junction kept 4 bases outside the gene matches. The CDR3 sequence is CASSPRTGEAFF. The CDR3 coding sequence is TGTGCCAGTAGTCCTCGGACAGGGGAAGCTTTCTTT. The variable domain in full, with the rest retrieved from reference TRBV19 and TRBJ1-1, is DGGITQSPKYLFRKEGQNVTLSCEQNLNHDAMYWYRQDPGQGLRLIYYSQIVNDFQKGDIAEGYSVSREKKESFPLTVTSAQKNPTAFYLCASSPRTGEAFFGQGTRLTVV.

This clonotype came up a few times. V usage is TRBV18 and J usage is TRBJ2-1; D may be TRBD2 (6 bases). Germline values: CDR1 KGHSH, CDR2 LQKENI. V lost 6 bases to trimming and J lost 0 bases, with 18 bases between them. The CDR3 is 17 amino acids. CDR3 sequence reads: CASSQTALASSYNEQFF. CDR3 nucleotide sequence: TGTGCCAGCTCCCAAACCGCACTAGCTAGCTCCTACAATGAGCAGTTCTTC.

This clonotype was picked up a small number of times. V is TRBV28 and J is TRBJ2-5; either TRBD1 or TRBD2 may fit D (6 bases each). This CDR3 contains 15 residues. The V and J ends lost 2 bases and 4 bases respectively, with 14 bases between them. Germline lookup yields CDR1 MDHEN and CDR2 SYDVKM. CDR3 region: CASSLEGEGGETQYF. CDR3 DNA: TGTGCCAGCAGTTTAGAGGGAGAGGGGGGAGAGACCCAGTACTTC.

This clonotype was found a few times. Written as DNA, the CDR3 is TGTGCCAGCAGCTTAGAGTTCGGGTGGGAGACCCAGTACTTC. It is translated as CASSLEFGWETQYF. V is TRBV7-8 and J is TRBJ2-5; D remains ambiguous. This CDR3 spans 14 amino acids. V lost 1 base and J lost 5, with 11 bases in between. CDR1 SGHVS and CDR2 FQNEAQ come from the germline V gene.

This clonotype was seen a handful of times. This sequence joins TRBV7-2 and TRBJ1-5; D is perhaps TRBD1 (5 bases). The CDR3 extends over 14 amino acids. V dropped 3 bases and J dropped 3 bases, with 9 bases sitting between them. The germline CDR1 and CDR2 sequences are SGHTA and FQGNSA. The CDR3 DNA sequence: TGTGCCAGCAGCTTTTGGGGGATCAATCAGCCCCAGCATTTT. Amino acid sequence: CASSFWGINQPQHF. Full variable domain (remainder filled in from reference TRBV7-2 and TRBJ1-5): GAGVSQSPSNKVTEKGKDVELRCDPISGHTALYWYRQSLGQGLEFLIYFQGNSAPDKSGLPSDRFSAERTGGSVSTLTIQRTQQEDSAVYLCASSFWGINQPQHFGDGTRLSIL.

J is TRBJ1-6 and V is TRBV9; D is unresolved. Germline V CDR1 and CDR2: SGDLS, YYNGEE. V was cut by 1 base and J by 0 bases, with 2 bases left in between. The CDR3 has 14 amino acids. The CDR3 sequence is CASSVNSYNSPLHF. CDR3 DNA: TGTGCCAGCAGCGTAAACTCCTATAATTCACCCCTCCACTTT. Drawing the rest from reference TRBV9 and TRBJ1-6, the complete variable domain is DSGVTQTPKHLITATGQRVTLRCSPRSGDLSVYWYQQSLDQGLQFLIQYYNGEERAKGNILERFSAQQFPDLHSELNLSSLELGDSALYFCASSVNSYNSPLHFGNGTRLTVT.